This passage covers 19 T cell receptor beta chains from one sample sequenced in a study of T cell responses to AZD1222 COVID-19 vaccine. The table came from immunoSEQ multiplex PCR; TCRdb's copy has only in-frame clones and leaves some out. The sample holds about 140,000 clones; around nine tenths are singletons and the top ten take about 3%. The input for sequencing was peripheral blood, taken on day 0 of AZD1222 vaccination. The receptors come from an adult in good health.

The chain uses TRBV10-1 and TRBJ1-5, with TRBD1 as a possible D gene (5 bases). Germline lookup yields CDR1 WNHNN and CDR2 SYGVQD (reference sequence). The CDR3 consists of 17 residues. Trimming stripped 3 bases from V and 2 bases from J, with 17 bases between. The CDR3, as DNA: TGCGCCAGCAGTGAAAGGTGGTCGGGGGTCGGCAATCAGCCCCAGCATTTT. It specifies CASSERWSGVGNQPQHF.

The V call is TRBV16, the J call TRBJ1-5, with no clear D. CDR1 KGHSY and CDR2 FQNENV come from the germline V gene. The CDR3 has 14 amino acids. V shed 0 bases and J shed 4 bases, with 7 bases lying between them. Written as DNA, the CDR3 is TGTGCCAGCAGCCAATCAGGGTTGAATCAGCCCCAGCATTTT. It codes for CASSQSGLNQPQHF.

This rearrangement joins TRBV2 to TRBJ2-2, with D possibly matching TRBD1 (6 bases). Trimming shortened V by 7 bases and J by 0 bases, and 12 bases separated the two germline ends. The germline V gene encodes CDR1 SNHLY and CDR2 FYNNEI. This CDR3 spans 15 amino acids. The DNA for the CDR3 is TGTGCCAGCAAGGGCAACAGGGCGAACACCGGGGAGCTGTTTTTT. This encodes CASKGNRANTGELFF.

The chain uses TRBV11-2 and TRBJ2-3; TRBD2 aligns across 12 bases. The germline V gene encodes CDR1 SGHAT and CDR2 FQNNGV. The CDR3 covers 16 residues. Unmatched junction bases numbered 1, after V lost 1 base and J lost 2 bases. As DNA, the CDR3 is TGTGCCAGCAGCTTAGGACTAGCGGGAGTCACAGATACGCAGTATTTT. Encoded protein: CASSLGLAGVTDTQYF.

The CDR3 nucleotides are TGTGCCAGCAGTTCGGGCCCGCCAGGGGGATCGAGGTCACCCCTCCACTTT. Translation: CASSSGPPGGSRSPLHF. This chain links TRBV27 with TRBJ1-6; 7 bases are shared with TRBD1. V lost 4 bases and J lost 10; bases outside the gene matches: 16. The germline gives CDR1 MNHEY, CDR2 SMNVEV (reference sequence). This CDR3 is 17 amino acids long.

This clone was detected only a few times. The chain recombines TRBV6-4 with TRBJ2-1; D perhaps matches TRBD2 (6 bases). V was shortened by 0 bases and J by 10 bases, with 13 bases between the two germline ends. Per the germline V gene, CDR1 is MRHNA and CDR2 is SNTAGT. The CDR3 loop spans 14 amino acids. The CDR3, as DNA: TGTGCCAGCAGTGACTCGGAGGGAAGCAGGGAGCAGTTCTTC. Translated: CASSDSEGSREQFF.

This chain joins TRBV5-5 and TRBJ2-7; TRBD1 matches 7 bases. Germline V CDR1 and CDR2: SGHKS, YYEKEE (reference sequence). The CDR3 runs 14 residues. V lost 0 bases and J lost 5; bases outside the gene matches: 5. CDR3 amino acids: CASSLEGARDEQYF. The DNA of the CDR3 is TGTGCCAGCAGCTTGGAGGGGGCGCGGGACGAGCAGTACTTC.

The chain is built from TRBV5-4 and TRBJ2-5; possibly TRBD1 or TRBD2 for D (5 bases each). The CDR3 has 12 amino acids. Germline V CDR1 and CDR2: SGHNT, YYREEE (reference sequence). V was clipped by 4 bases and J by 5 bases, with 9 bases between them. The chain's CDR3 is CASSPEGETQYF. The DNA for the CDR3 is TGTGCCAGCAGCCCTGAGGGGGAGACCCAGTACTTC. Drawing the rest from reference TRBV5-4 and TRBJ2-5, the complete variable domain is ETGVTQSPTHLIKTRGQQVTLRCSSQSGHNTVSWYQQALGQGPQFIFQYYREEENGRGNFPPRFSGLQFPNYSSELNVNALELDDSALYLCASSPEGETQYFGPGTRLLVL.

This chain connects TRBV29-1 to TRBJ2-7, with unresolved D. V shed 4 bases and J shed 0 bases, with 7 bases lying between them. The length of the CDR3 is 12 residues. The germline V gene encodes CDR1 SQVTM and CDR2 ANQGSEA. The CDR3 spells CSVGRSSYEQYF. The CDR3 nucleotides read TGCAGCGTTGGCAGGTCCTCCTACGAGCAGTACTTC.

V is TRBV6-2 or TRBV6-3 and J is TRBJ2-7, with D perhaps matching TRBD1 or TRBD2 (5 bases each). The CDR3 has 15 residues. Trimming stripped 0 bases from V and 4 bases from J, with 13 bases between. CDR1 is MNHEY, CDR2 SVGEGT, per germline. Here the CDR3 reads CASSYSMGRAYEQYF. The CDR3 region has the DNA TGTGCCAGCAGTTACTCGATGGGGCGGGCATACGAGCAGTACTTC.

J is TRBJ1-2 and V is TRBV15; D gene uncertain. The CDR3 is made up of 14 amino acids. Trimming stripped 5 bases from V and 7 bases from J, with 17 bases between. The V gene's germline CDR1 is LNHNV and CDR2 YYDKDF (reference sequence). CDR3 sequence (DNA): TGTGCCACCAGCCCCCGGACGGAGGCCTTTGGCTACACCTTC. It is translated as CATSPRTEAFGYTF.

J is TRBJ2-1 and V is TRBV11-2; 7 positions agree with TRBD1. Germline V gives CDR1 SGHAT, CDR2 FQNNGV. This CDR3 contains 15 residues. V shed 6 bases, J shed 4 bases, and the junction held 9 bases outside the gene matches. The CDR3 reads CASRSPGTEYNEQFF. CDR3 DNA: TGTGCCAGCAGATCCCCCGGGACAGAATACAATGAGCAGTTCTTC.

V and J are TRBV9 and TRBJ2-2; D is possibly TRBD1 (5 bases). The CDR3 contains 15 residues. Trimming left V 3 bases short and J 4 bases short, with 13 bases between. Germline lookup yields CDR1 SGDLS and CDR2 YYNGEE. The CDR3 nucleotides are TGTGCCAGCAGCGCCGAAATTCAGGGCACCGGGGAGCTGTTTTTT. This gives the protein CASSAEIQGTGELFF.

The J gene is TRBJ1-5, the V gene TRBV4-1, with TRBD1 as a possible D gene (5 bases). Germline V gives CDR1 MGHRA, CDR2 YSYEKL. Trimming left V 0 bases short and J 6 bases short, with 9 bases between. This CDR3 is built from 14 residues. The CDR3 DNA sequence: TGCGCCAGCAGCCAAGATCCAGGGTTTCAGCCCCAGCATTTT. Protein product: CASSQDPGFQPQHF.

The rearrangement uses TRBV14 and TRBJ2-2; D remains ambiguous. The V gene lost 0 bases and the J gene lost 1 base, with 6 bases spanning the gap. CDR1 is SGHDN, CDR2 FVKESK, per germline. This CDR3 region has 15 residues. The CDR3 DNA follows: TGTGCCAGCAGCCAAGATCGGATGAACACCGGGGAGCTGTTTTTT. Translated: CASSQDRMNTGELFF. Together with reference TRBV14 and TRBJ2-2, the CDR3 gives the full variable domain: EAGVTQFPSHSVIEKGQTVTLRCDPISGHDNLYWYRRVMGKEIKFLLHFVKESKQDESGMPNNRFLAERTGGTYSTLKVQPAELEDSGVYFCASSQDRMNTGELFFGEGSRLTVL.

This chain connects TRBV4-2 to TRBJ1-5, with D hard to call. Per the germline V gene, CDR1 is LGHNA and CDR2 is YNFKEQ. The CDR3 is made up of 13 amino acids. The V gene lost 0 bases and the J gene lost 7 bases, with 7 bases spanning the gap. CDR3 region: CASSQDRGQPQHF. CDR3 coding DNA: TGTGCCAGCAGCCAAGATCGAGGACAGCCCCAGCATTTT.

The gene calls are TRBV5-4 and TRBJ1-4; D is possibly TRBD1 (5 bases). V dropped 1 base and J dropped 4 bases, with 11 bases sitting between them. This CDR3 is 15 amino acids long. Per germline, CDR1 SGHNT and CDR2 YYREEE (reference sequence). CDR3 bases: TGTGCCAGCAGCTTGTTGGAGAGGGGTAATGAAAAACTGTTTTTT. Amino acids: CASSLLERGNEKLFF.

The chain links TRBV6-6 to TRBJ2-5; the D gene is possibly TRBD2 (6 bases). The length of the CDR3 is 15 residues. Trimming took off 4 bases at V and 2 bases at J, with 14 bases between the two ends. Germline CDR1 MNHNY, CDR2 SVGAGI (reference sequence). CDR3 bases: TGTGCCAGCAGTTCCGGGACTGGACCACAAGAGACCCAGTACTTC. Amino acid sequence: CASSSGTGPQETQYF.

The chain is built from TRBV18 and TRBJ2-7; D is ambiguous. Germline-derived CDR1 and CDR2 are KGHSH and LQKENI. This CDR3 contains 16 residues. Trimming removed 0 bases from V and 7 bases from J, with 19 bases in between. CDR3 amino acids: CASSPPPRILYQEQYF. The DNA for the CDR3 is TGTGCCAGCTCACCACCGCCTCGAATCCTATACCAGGAGCAGTACTTC.